This paragraph reports one TCR beta chain. Its antigen is unknown. In germline, CDR1 is SQVTM, CDR2 ANQGSEA. This CDR3 spans 14 amino acids. The germline V and J ends were trimmed by 1 base and 10 bases, with 17 bases remaining between them. The material for each subset, its genomic DNA, was split evenly across several immunoSEQ plates. Original processing notes: Filtering of immunoSEQ junctional sequences could not match full-length read filtering. Clones were read by immunoSEQ multiplex PCR, and TCRdb kept only the in-frame ones, dropping some. That table furnishes V, J and clone size, whereas the DNA furnished D and trimming. The repertoire includes approximately 590,000 clones, roughly 96% of them detected once, and 0.11% sits in the top ten. In the naive CD8 group, cells lacked CD45RO and were positively selected for CCR7, so terminally differentiated effector memory CD45RA+ cells were left out.

The entry originates in a study of shared clonotypes between healthy human individuals. General study points: The sharing of 5% to 5.5% of naive CD4 clonotypes was seen across a handful of donors.

Sequenced sample: naive CD8+ T cells sorted from blood. The sequence was obtained from a woman aged 25-40 years in good health. V and J are TRBV29-1 and TRBJ2-1; tentatively, D is TRBD2 (6 bases). The CDR3 here is CSVEVKGLLVEQFF. The CDR3 nucleotides read TGCAGCGTTGAAGTAAAGGGACTTCTTGTGGAGCAGTTCTTC.